This T cell receptor (beta chain) was identified during a study of blood T cell repertoires in COVID-19. Study-wide background: Researchers got acute and convalescent COVID-19 samples from the United States, Italy and Spain. Sources were T cells, B-cell-depleted T cells, or PBMCs; the material itself was cDNA or gDNA.

Categorization into cohorts depended on clinical history that participants reported. In the study's own analysis: Estimates of nucleated cell counts were drawn from the amplification of reference gene primers. The assay was immunoSEQ multiplex PCR, and TCRdb's table has in-frame clones only and misses some. V, J and clone size were drawn from that table, and D and trimming were deduced from the DNA. Of 500,000 or so clones in the sample, about 85% were seen once. Germline trimming cut 5 bases from V and 0 bases from J; bases unmatched to any gene: 6. Germline CDR1 is MNHNY and CDR2 is SVGAGI (reference sequence). The CDR3 sequence is 15 residues long.

This rearrangement joins TRBV6-6 to TRBJ1-1; 7 nucleotides align to TRBD1. Sample: PBMCs or T cells enriched from blood (not recorded which). The source is a woman younger than 35 who had recovered from COVID-19. The CDR3 loop reads CASSPGQFMNTEAFF. The CDR3 region has the DNA TGTGCCAGCAGTCCGGGACAGTTCATGAACACTGAAGCTTTCTTT.